The text below deals with one TCR beta chain. The antigen is not known. The data originate from a study of T cell responses to AZD1222 COVID-19 vaccine. In the study overall: Analyses pooled second doses at about 4 or about 12 weeks. Points from the study as a whole: Possibly, clonal diversity was underestimated; donors were largely white British and included more females. Nearly half of spike-specific TCRs reportedly go after variant regions that carry no mutations.

CDR1 is MNHEY and CDR2 is SVGAGI in the germline V gene. V lost 6 bases, J lost 5 bases, and 16 bases lay in between. The CDR3 covers 14 residues. Clones were read by immunoSEQ multiplex PCR, and TCRdb kept only the in-frame ones, dropping some. The sample holds 100,000 to 150,000 clones, 90% seen once. The sample in question was peripheral blood, obtained on day 0 of AZD1222 vaccination. The chain carries TRBV6-5 and TRBJ2-5; the D is unclear. This TCR was recovered from an adult in good health. The CDR3 reads CASSPDRTAETQYF. Here the CDR3 DNA reads TGTGCCAGCAGCCCCGACCGGACGGCTGAGACCCAGTACTTC.